This T cell receptor (beta chain) is from a study of radiation and T cells in renal cell carcinoma. Regarding time point: baseline pretreatment blood. Treatment of the sample: 15 Gy SBRT to primary tumor, nephrectomy 4 weeks later. The V and J ends lost 5 bases and 6 bases respectively, with 16 bases between them. Germline CDR1 reads KGHSH; CDR2 reads LQKENI. This CDR3 region has 14 residues. Generated by immunoSEQ multiplex PCR, the TCRdb table keeps only in-frame clones and is missing some. Seen here are 20,000 to 25,000 clones, more than 75% observed once, and the top ten hold around 42%. This chain uses TRBV18 with TRBJ1-1; maybe TRBD1 (6 bases). The input for sequencing was blood, taken from a patient whose treatment included radiotherapy and nephrectomy. This clonotype was sampled from a man aged 60-69 years with renal cell carcinoma. The CDR3 bases are TGTGCCAGCTCAGGTACTCAGGGGAAAGCTGAAGCTTTCTTT. It yields the protein CASSGTQGKAEAFF.